This is a list of T cell receptor beta chains from one sample in a study of T-cell memory formation after mild COVID-19. One entry per CDR3 protein results from TCRdb running MiXCR on the 5' RACE reads. The sample holds 250,000 to 300,000 distinct CDR3 sequences, around 15% seen once. Sequencing was carried out using PBMCs or a T cell subset sorted from them (not recorded which). All receptors derive from a man younger than 35 who had mild COVID-19 (a few samples of this study predate the infection). Cell type and time point are not known. The CDR3 runs from the conserved cysteine through the conserved F or W. Fields, in order: J gene, D gene, V gene, clone size, CDR3 protein, CDR3 DNA. The D gene is left open where the match is weak. Only some rows state a clone size, as once, few, many or a class for expanded clones.

J: TRBJ2-1
D: .
V: TRBV6-2/TRBV6-3
size: .
CDR3: CASRKVYNEQFF
DNA: TGTGCCAGCAGGAAAGTCTACAATGAGCAGTTCTTC

J: TRBJ2-5
D: .
V: TRBV18
size: many
CDR3: CASSSYGHQETQYF
DNA: TGTGCCAGCTCGTCGTACGGTCACCAAGAGACCCAGTACTTC

J: TRBJ2-3
D: TRBD2
V: TRBV5-8
size: few
CDR3: CASSPGLAGGRDTQYF
DNA: TGTGCCAGCAGCCCGGGACTAGCGGGGGGCCGGGATACGCAGTATTTT

J: TRBJ1-5
D: .
V: TRBV5-1
size: few
CDR3: CASSSGQNQPQHF
DNA: TGCGCCAGCAGCTCTGGACAGAATCAGCCCCAGCATTTT

J: TRBJ2-1
D: .
V: TRBV12-3/TRBV12-4
size: many
CDR3: CASSQHGEQFF
DNA: TGTGCCAGCAGCCAACACGGTGAGCAGTTCTTC

J: TRBJ2-4
D: .
V: TRBV12-3/TRBV12-4
size: few
CDR3: CASSSMAVAKNIQYF
DNA: TGTGCCAGCAGTTCCATGGCTGTAGCCAAAAACATTCAGTACTTC

J: TRBJ1-5
D: .
V: TRBV7-8
size: few
CDR3: CASSFARRVNQPQHF
DNA: TGTGCCAGCAGCTTCGCACGCAGGGTCAATCAGCCCCAGCATTTT

J: TRBJ1-1
D: .
V: TRBV7-2
size: few
CDR3: CASSLYFGEGNTEAFF
DNA: TGTGCCAGCAGCCTATATTTTGGCGAGGGGAACACTGAAGCTTTCTTT

J: TRBJ1-5
D: .
V: TRBV10-3
size: once
CDR3: CAVSERADNQPQHF
DNA: TGTGCCGTCAGTGAACGGGCAGACAATCAGCCCCAGCATTTT

J: TRBJ2-1
D: .
V: TRBV15
size: .
CDR3: CATRTGGNEQFF
DNA: TGTGCCACCAGAACTGGGGGCAATGAGCAGTTCTTC

J: TRBJ2-3
D: .
V: TRBV24-1
size: .
CDR3: CATSASESTDTQYF
DNA: TGTGCCACCAGTGCCTCCGAGAGCACAGATACGCAGTATTTT

J: TRBJ2-1
D: TRBD2
V: TRBV9
size: .
CDR3: CASSLRTSGGGNEQFF
DNA: TGTGCCAGCAGCCTGCGGACTAGCGGGGGGGGTAATGAGCAGTTCTTC

J: TRBJ2-6
D: .
V: TRBV7-8
size: few
CDR3: CASSVQGNSGANVLTF
DNA: TGTGCCAGCAGCGTTCAGGGGAACTCTGGGGCCAACGTCCTGACTTTC

J: TRBJ2-2
D: .
V: TRBV7-9
size: .
CDR3: CASSPLGRGELFF
DNA: TGTGCCAGCAGCCCCCTCGGTAGAGGGGAGCTGTTTTTT

J: TRBJ2-3
D: TRBD1
V: TRBV7-9
size: many
CDR3: CASSLEGQGDTQYF
DNA: TGTGCCAGCAGCTTAGAGGGACAGGGTGATACGCAGTATTTT

J: TRBJ1-1
D: .
V: TRBV24-1
size: .
CDR3: CATRDRTGTEAFF
DNA: TGTGCCACCAGGGACAGAACCGGGACTGAAGCTTTCTTT

J: TRBJ1-1
D: .
V: TRBV10-3
size: few
CDR3: CAISSHGPPPRTEAFF
DNA: TGTGCCATCAGCTCGCACGGACCCCCCCCGCGCACTGAAGCTTTCTTT

J: TRBJ2-2
D: .
V: TRBV9
size: few
CDR3: CASRRTRTGELFF
DNA: TGTGCCAGCAGGAGAACCAGGACCGGGGAGCTGTTTTTT

J: TRBJ2-7
D: .
V: TRBV29-1
size: .
CDR3: CSVSGVSGEQYF
DNA: TGCAGCGTCTCGGGGGTCTCGGGGGAGCAGTACTTC

J: TRBJ1-1
D: .
V: TRBV21-1
size: .
CDR3: CASSNTGRKMNTEAFF
DNA: TGTGCCAGCAGCAACACAGGGAGGAAAATGAACACTGAAGCTTTCTTT

J: TRBJ1-1
D: .
V: TRBV15
size: few
CDR3: CATSTGGNTEAFF
DNA: TGTGCCACCAGCACCGGGGGGAACACTGAAGCTTTCTTT

J: TRBJ2-3
D: TRBD2
V: TRBV10-2
size: few
CDR3: CASSGTSGGFPDTQYF
DNA: TGCGCCAGCAGTGGGACTAGCGGGGGGTTTCCAGATACGCAGTATTTT

J: TRBJ2-3
D: TRBD2
V: TRBV29-1
size: .
CDR3: CSVESWTSGETDTQYF
DNA: TGCAGCGTTGAATCCTGGACTAGCGGGGAAACAGATACGCAGTATTTT

J: TRBJ2-5
D: TRBD2
V: TRBV19
size: few
CDR3: CASGLAETQYF
DNA: TGTGCCAGTGGACTAGCGGAGACCCAGTACTTC

J: TRBJ1-5
D: TRBD1
V: TRBV12-3/TRBV12-4
size: .
CDR3: CASSLGTGLYNQPQHF
DNA: TGTGCCAGCAGTTTAGGGACAGGGTTATACAATCAGCCCCAGCATTTT